Here is one TCR beta chain with its context. Germline CDR1 reads MNHNY; CDR2 reads SVGAGI (reference sequence). Unmatched junction bases numbered 3, after V lost 5 bases and J lost 4 bases. The CDR3 contains 14 residues. These data are taken from a study of cytomegalovirus exposure and HLA in healthy donors. Primers: 60 Vbeta forward and 13 Jbeta reverse. Clones were read by immunoSEQ multiplex PCR, and TCRdb kept only the in-frame ones, dropping some. The data show about 130,000 clones, around 67% seen once. V is TRBV6-6 and J is TRBJ1-5, with TRBD1 identical over 9 bases. Sequenced: PBMCs. This receptor was taken from a man younger than 35 in good health and CMV-seropositive. The CDR3: CASSRGQGNQPQHF. The CDR3 DNA reads as TGTGCCAGCAGTCGAGGACAGGGGAATCAGCCCCAGCATTTT.